These T cell receptor beta chains were read from a single sample in a study of T cells in Graves' hyperthyroidism and ophthalmopathy. TCRdb analysed the multiplex PCR reads with MiXCR anew, one entry per CDR3 protein. The sample consists of under 350,000 distinct CDR3 sequences, 20% to 25% of them appearing once. Sequencing was performed on blood. These receptors were collected from a man aged 35-49 years with Graves' hyperthyroidism that later progressed to Graves' ophthalmopathy. The CDR3 runs from the conserved cysteine through the conserved F or W. A D gene is named only where the DNA matches it firmly. Clone size appears in some rows only: once, few, many, or a class for an expanded clone.

TRBV12-3/TRBV12-4,16,TRBJ1-1,NA,NA,CASSPPEGRRGTEAFF,TGTGCCAGCAGCCCGCCCGAGGGGAGGAGAGGCACTGAAGCTTTCTTT
TRBV12-3/TRBV12-4,13,TRBJ1-1,many,NA,CASSLGTKTEAFF,TGTGCCAGCAGTTTAGGGACGAAGACTGAAGCTTTCTTT
TRBV3-1,17,TRBJ2-2,NA,NA,CASSQGSGVRHTGELFF,TGTGCCAGCAGCCAAGGATCAGGGGTCCGTCACACCGGGGAGCTGTTTTTT
TRBV7-9,12,TRBJ1-1,many,NA,CASSRLGTEAFF,TGTGCCAGCAGCCGCCTGGGCACTGAAGCTTTCTTT
TRBV28,16,TRBJ1-5,many,TRBD1,CASSLPRQGVGQPQHF,TGTGCCAGCAGTTTACCAAGACAGGGGGTTGGTCAGCCCCAGCATTTT
TRBV19,15,TRBJ2-2,many,NA,CASSIHARKTGELFF,TGTGCCAGTAGTATACACGCTAGAAAGACCGGGGAGCTGTTTTTT
TRBV27,17,TRBJ1-5,NA,NA,CASSHQYTVSSNQPQHF,TGTGCCAGCAGTCACCAATACACAGTGTCGAGCAATCAGCCCCAGCATTTT
TRBV30,12,TRBJ2-7,once,TRBD1,CALGTGGSEQYF,TGTGCCTTGGGGACAGGGGGCTCCGAGCAGTACTTC
TRBV11-2,14,TRBJ2-7,many,TRBD1,CASSLDRASYEQYF,TGCGCCAGCAGCTTAGACAGGGCTTCCTACGAGCAGTACTTC
TRBV20-1,15,TRBJ2-7,many,TRBD2,CSARDRGSGSYEQYF,TGCAGTGCTAGAGATCGGGGTAGCGGGAGCTACGAGCAGTACTTC
TRBV12-3/TRBV12-4,13,TRBJ1-2,NA,NA,CASSLIGVYGYTF,TGTGCCAGCAGTTTAATCGGGGTTTATGGCTACACCTTC
TRBV4-2,18,TRBJ2-5,many,NA,CASSQGIPQGRGQETQYF,TGTGCCAGCAGCCAAGGGATCCCACAGGGAAGGGGACAAGAGACCCAGTACTTC
TRBV29-1,14,TRBJ2-7,many,TRBD1,CSVEDRDRAYEQYF,TGCAGCGTTGAAGACCGGGACAGAGCCTACGAGCAGTACTTC
TRBV11-1,15,TRBJ2-3,many,TRBD1,CASSPWTGGTDTQYF,TGTGCCAGCAGCCCGTGGACAGGGGGGACAGATACGCAGTATTTT
TRBV5-6,12,TRBJ1-1,many,NA,CASSFANTEAFF,TGTGCCAGCAGCTTCGCGAACACTGAAGCTTTCTTT
TRBV5-1,14,TRBJ2-3,many,TRBD2,CASSSLAGTDTQYF,TGCGCCAGCAGCTCTCTAGCGGGAACAGATACGCAGTATTTT
TRBV27,16,TRBJ1-2,many,TRBD1,CASKKLTGGRWDGYTF,TGTGCCAGTAAAAAGCTAACAGGGGGCCGTTGGGATGGCTACACCTTC